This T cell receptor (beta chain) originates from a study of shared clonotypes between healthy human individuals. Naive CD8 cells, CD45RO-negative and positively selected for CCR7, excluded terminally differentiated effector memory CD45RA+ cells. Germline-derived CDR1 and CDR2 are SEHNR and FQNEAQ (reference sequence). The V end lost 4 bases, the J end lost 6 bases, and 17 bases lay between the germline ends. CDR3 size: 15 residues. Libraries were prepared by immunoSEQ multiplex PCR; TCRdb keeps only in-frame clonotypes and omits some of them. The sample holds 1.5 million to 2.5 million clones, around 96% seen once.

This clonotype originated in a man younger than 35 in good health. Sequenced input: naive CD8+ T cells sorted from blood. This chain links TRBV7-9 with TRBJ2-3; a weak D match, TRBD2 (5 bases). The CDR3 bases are TGTGCCAGCAGCTCGTATCAAGGACTGGGTGATACGCAGTATTTT. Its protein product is CASSSYQGLGDTQYF.